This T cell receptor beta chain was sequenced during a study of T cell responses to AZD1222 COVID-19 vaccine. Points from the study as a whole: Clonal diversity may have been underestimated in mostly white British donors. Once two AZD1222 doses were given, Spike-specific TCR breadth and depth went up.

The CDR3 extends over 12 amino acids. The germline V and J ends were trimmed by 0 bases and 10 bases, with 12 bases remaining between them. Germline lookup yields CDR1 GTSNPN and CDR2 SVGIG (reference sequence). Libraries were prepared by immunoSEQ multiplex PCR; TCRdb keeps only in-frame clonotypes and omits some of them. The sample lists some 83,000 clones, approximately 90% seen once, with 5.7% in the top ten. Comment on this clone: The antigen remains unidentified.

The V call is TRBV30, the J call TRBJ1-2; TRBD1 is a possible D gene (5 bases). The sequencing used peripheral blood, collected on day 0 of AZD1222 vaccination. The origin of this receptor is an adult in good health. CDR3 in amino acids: CAWSVQVGAYTF. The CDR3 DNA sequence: TGTGCCTGGAGTGTACAAGTAGGGGCCTACACCTTC.